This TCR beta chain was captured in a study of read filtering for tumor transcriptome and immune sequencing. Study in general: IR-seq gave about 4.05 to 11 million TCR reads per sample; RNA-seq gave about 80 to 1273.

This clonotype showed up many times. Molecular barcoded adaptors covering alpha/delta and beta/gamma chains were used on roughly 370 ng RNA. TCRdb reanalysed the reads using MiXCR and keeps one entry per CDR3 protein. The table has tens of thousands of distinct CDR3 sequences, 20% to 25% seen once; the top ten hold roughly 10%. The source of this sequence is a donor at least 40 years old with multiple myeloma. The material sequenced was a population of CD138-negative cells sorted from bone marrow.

CDR3 sequence: CASRSGTGFRTQYF. DNA for the CDR3: TGTGCCAGCCGCTCCGGGACAGGGTTCCGGACCCAGTACTTC. This sequence joins TRBV28 and TRBJ2-5, with TRBD1 identical over 9 bases. CDR1 is MDHEN, CDR2 SYDVKM, per germline. This CDR3 is 14 amino acids long. V was pared by 8 bases and J by 7 bases, with 11 bases of the junction left unmatched.